What follows is one T cell receptor beta chain and its context. The target antigen is unknown. This sample was included in a study of lymphopenia after photon versus proton radiotherapy. The study, taken as a whole, reports: Under photons, naive T cells and diversity fell while effector/memory populations rose. Survival link was tested only in deceased patients; proton benefit remains a possibility. Post-nadir diversity loss with photons came from oligoclonal expansion, particularly CD8+ Temra cells.

TCRdb keeps only in-frame clones here, not all; method: immunoSEQ multiplex PCR. The data hold under 65,000 clones, with approximately 84% observed a single time. The junction had 18 bases not matched to a gene; V was cut back by 0 bases and J by 6 bases. The CDR3 consists of 19 residues. The V gene's germline CDR1 is SGHNT and CDR2 YENEEA. The rearrangement uses TRBV11-3 and TRBJ2-3, with 7 bases that match TRBD2. This sample comprised peripheral blood, obtained from a patient treated with proton-based radiotherapy. The receptor was isolated from a man between 60 and 75 years old with pancreatic cancer. The CDR3 DNA follows: TGTGCCAGCAGCTTAGATTCCTCCCTGGCGGGAGTCTCCATGGATACGCAGTATTTT. This sequence encodes CASSLDSSLAGVSMDTQYF.